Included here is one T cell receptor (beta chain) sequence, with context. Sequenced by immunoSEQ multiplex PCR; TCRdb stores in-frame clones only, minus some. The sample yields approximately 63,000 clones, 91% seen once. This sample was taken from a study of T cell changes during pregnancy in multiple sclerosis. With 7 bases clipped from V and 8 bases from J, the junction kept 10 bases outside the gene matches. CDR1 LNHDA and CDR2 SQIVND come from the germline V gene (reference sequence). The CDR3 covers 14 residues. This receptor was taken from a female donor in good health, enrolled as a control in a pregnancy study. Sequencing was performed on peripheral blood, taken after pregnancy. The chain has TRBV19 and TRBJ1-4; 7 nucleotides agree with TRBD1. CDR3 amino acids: CASNEGAGQEKLFF. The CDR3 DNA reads TGTGCCAGTAATGAGGGGGCAGGGCAAGAAAAACTGTTTTTT.